The TCR beta chain under discussion was sequenced for a study of T cell changes during pregnancy in multiple sclerosis. This table comes from immunoSEQ multiplex PCR, and its TCRdb copy is limited to in-frame clones, with some not included. Of approximately 46,000 clones in the sample, roughly nine tenths were seen once. CDR1 MDHEN and CDR2 SYDVKM come from the germline V gene. This CDR3 contains 15 residues. V was cut by 7 bases and J by 5 bases, with 18 bases left in between. The chain uses TRBV28 and TRBJ2-4; tentatively, D is TRBD2 (5 bases). The sequence derives from a female donor with multiple sclerosis, enrolled in a pregnancy study. Sequenced here: CD4+ T cells from peripheral blood mononuclear cells, sampled after pregnancy. CDR3 region: CASNPFEGPENIQYF. CDR3 coding DNA: TGTGCCAGCAATCCTTTCGAGGGTCCAGAAAACATTCAGTACTTC.